This T cell receptor (beta chain) is drawn from a study of cytomegalovirus exposure and HLA in healthy donors. General study findings and limits: Association of a missense DCLRE1C variant with TCR beta V- and J-gene trimming was reported in a later analysis.

PCR employed 60 Vbeta and 13 Jbeta primers. Sequencing used immunoSEQ multiplex PCR; TCRdb keeps in-frame clones, though not all of them. The data contain over 150,000 clones, 65% to 85% of them singletons. Comments on this clone: Its matching antigen is unknown.

Germline V lookup: CDR1 SGHTS, CDR2 YDEGEE. CDR3 size: 14 residues. The V segment lost 3 bases and the J segment 1 base; nucleotides outside the gene matches: 1. V is TRBV5-8 and J is TRBJ2-5, with 9 nucleotides matching TRBD1. Sequencing input: PBMCs. This receptor was identified in a middle-aged woman in good health and CMV-seropositive. The CDR3 DNA reads as TGTGCCAGCAGCTCGGGACAGGGCCAAGAGACCCAGTACTTC. It translates to CASSSGQGQETQYF.